The 5 T cell receptor beta chains below were found in one sample sequenced in a study of blood T cell repertoires in COVID-19. Profiled with immunoSEQ multiplex PCR; TCRdb holds only in-frame clones, not every one. The sample contains around 70,000 clones, around 87% of which appear only once. Sequencing was carried out using peripheral blood. These receptors all come from a man aged 50-60 years with active COVID-19.

Here the CDR3 reads CARVPLGADSNQPQHF. In nucleotides, the CDR3 is TGTGCCAGGGTACCCTTGGGGGCGGATAGCAATCAGCCCCAGCATTTT. This chain uses TRBV2 with TRBJ1-5; the D gene is possibly TRBD1 (6 bases). V lost 9 bases and J lost 0, with 18 bases in between. Germline V gene lookup returns CDR1 SNHLY and CDR2 FYNNEI. This CDR3 contains 16 residues. The full variable domain, rest sourced from reference TRBV2 and TRBJ1-5, is EPEVTQTPSHQVTQMGQEVILRCVPISNHLYFYWYRQILGQKVEFLVSFYNNEISEKSEIFDDQFSVERPDGSNFTLKIRSTKLEDSAMYFCARVPLGADSNQPQHFGDGTRLSIL.

This rearrangement joins TRBV28 to TRBJ1-5; D might be TRBD1 (6 bases). The CDR3 loop spans 14 amino acids. Germline lookup yields CDR1 MDHEN and CDR2 SYDVKM. The V and J ends lost 7 bases and 7 bases respectively, with 17 bases between them. The CDR3: CASTTYLGAQPQHF. The DNA for the CDR3 is TGTGCCAGCACCACCTACCTGGGGGCACAGCCCCAGCATTTT. Full variable domain (rest looked up from reference TRBV28 and TRBJ1-5): DVKVTQSSRYLVKRTGEKVFLECVQDMDHENMFWYRQDPGLGLRLIYFSYDVKMKEKGDIPEGYSVSREKKERFSLILESASTNQTSMYLCASTTYLGAQPQHFGDGTRLSIL.

The CDR3 sequence: CATSTGGISEQYF. The CDR3 region has the DNA TGTGCCACCAGCACGGGGGGGATCTCCGAGCAGTACTTC. The chain combines TRBV15 with TRBJ2-7; 8 bases line up with TRBD2. V shed 4 bases and J 6 bases; nucleotides not matched to a gene: 5. From germline, CDR1 is LNHNV and CDR2 YYDKDF (reference sequence). CDR3 length equals 13 residues.

The count of this clone is one. The J gene is TRBJ1-4, the V gene TRBV4-3, with D possibly TRBD1 on 5 matching bases. There are 15 residues in the CDR3. Between the trimmed V and J ends, which lost 8 bases and 1 base, there was a span of 14 bases. CDR1 and CDR2 from the germline V gene are LGHNA and YSLEER. The chain's CDR3 is CASGFGHETNEKLFF. DNA of the CDR3: TGCGCCAGCGGGTTCGGACACGAAACTAATGAAAAACTGTTTTTT.

This chain joins TRBV6-5 and TRBJ2-7, with 7 nucleotides matching TRBD1. V lost 8 bases and J lost 3; bases outside the gene matches: 4. CDR1 is MNHEY and CDR2 is SVGAGI in the germline V gene. This CDR3 has 12 amino acids. DNA for the CDR3: TGTGCCAGCCGCGACAGGGACTACGAGCAGTACTTC. The encoded protein is CASRDRDYEQYF.